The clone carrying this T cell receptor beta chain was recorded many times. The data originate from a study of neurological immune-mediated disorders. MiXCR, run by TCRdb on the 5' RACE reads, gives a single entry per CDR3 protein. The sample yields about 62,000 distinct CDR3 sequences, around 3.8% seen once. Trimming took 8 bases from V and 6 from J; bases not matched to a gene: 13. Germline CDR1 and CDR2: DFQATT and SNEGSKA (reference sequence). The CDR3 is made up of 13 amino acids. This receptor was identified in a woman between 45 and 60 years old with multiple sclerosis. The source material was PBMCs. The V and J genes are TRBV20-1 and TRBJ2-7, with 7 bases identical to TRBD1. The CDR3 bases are TGCAGTCCCTACCCAGGCAGGGGGAGCGAGCAGTACTTC. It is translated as CSPYPGRGSEQYF.